Listed below are T cell receptor beta chains from one sample, sequenced in a study of a mutant IDH1 vaccine in newly diagnosed glioma. Their antigens are not known. Clones were sequenced by immunoSEQ multiplex PCR, and TCRdb holds only the in-frame ones, with some missing. Of over 45,000 clones listed, 92% are singletons. The material was PBMCs, obtained from a glioma patient whose treatment included an IDH1 peptide vaccine. These receptors were obtained from a man aged 45-65 years with glioma. The CDR3 runs from the conserved cysteine through the conserved F or W. The D gene is left open where the match is weak. Clone size is given for some rows only: seen once, a few or many times, or a class if the clone is expanded.

v_call	d_call	clone_size	j_call	cdr3_aa	cdr3_nt
TRBV5-6	TRBD2	.	TRBJ2-7	CASSLARSRGGMLNEQYF	TGTGCCAGCAGCTTGGCTCGATCGAGGGGAGGGATGTTAAACGAGCAGTACTTC
TRBV7-2	TRBD1	.	TRBJ2-4	CASSLARGRENIQYF	TGTGCCAGCAGCTTAGCTAGGGGGCGCGAAAACATTCAGTACTTC
TRBV4-1	.	.	TRBJ2-5	CASSQDPPGSLSSETQYF	TGCGCCAGCAGCCAAGACCCTCCTGGGTCGTTATCATCAGAGACCCAGTACTTC
TRBV30	.	.	TRBJ1-1	CAWGQPNTEAFF	TGTGCCTGGGGACAACCGAACACTGAAGCTTTCTTT
TRBV4-3	.	.	TRBJ2-7	CASSQSPGEPYEQYF	TGCGCCAGCAGCCAAAGCCCAGGGGAACCCTACGAGCAGTACTTC
TRBV7-8	.	.	TRBJ2-5	CASPLGELLETQYF	TGTGCCAGCCCCCTCGGGGAGCTACTAGAGACCCAGTACTTC
TRBV5-1	.	.	TRBJ1-2	CASSSFYGGDYGYTF	TGCGCCAGCAGCTCTTTTTACGGGGGCGACTATGGCTACACCTTC
TRBV9	.	.	TRBJ2-2	CASSGRALGGGELFF	TGTGCCAGCAGCGGGAGGGCCCTGGGGGGCGGGGAGCTGTTTTTT
TRBV11-3	.	.	TRBJ2-5	CASSPGRSQETQYF	TGTGCCAGCAGCCCCGGGAGAAGCCAAGAGACCCAGTACTTC
TRBV10-3	.	.	TRBJ2-3	CAISESTGTDTQYF	TGTGCCATCAGTGAGTCGACGGGCACAGATACGCAGTATTTT
TRBV7-2	.	.	TRBJ2-2	CASSLVQTGELFF	TGTGCCAGCAGCTTAGTACAAACCGGGGAGCTGTTTTTT
TRBV7-6	.	once	TRBJ2-7	CASSPATGTYEQYF	TGTGCCAGCAGCCCTGCGACAGGTACCTACGAGCAGTACTTC
TRBV9	TRBD1	once	TRBJ2-3	CASSTLGQPPRTDTQYF	TGTGCCAGCAGCACCCTGGGACAGCCGCCCCGCACAGATACGCAGTATTTT
TRBV5-1	.	.	TRBJ2-7	CASSPLPQSYEQYF	TGCGCCAGCAGCCCCCTACCCCAGTCCTACGAGCAGTACTTC
TRBV2	.	.	TRBJ2-6	CASSERGEYGSGANVLTF	TGTGCCAGCAGTGAAAGGGGGGAGTACGGCTCTGGGGCCAACGTCCTGACTTTC
TRBV2	TRBD1	.	TRBJ1-2	CASSDRGYGYTF	TGTGCCAGCAGTGACAGGGGGTATGGCTACACCTTC
TRBV5-4	.	.	TRBJ2-7	CASSLERSHEQYF	TGTGCCAGCAGCCTGGAAAGGTCCCACGAGCAGTACTTC
TRBV20-1	.	.	TRBJ2-2	CSVWGSGELFF	TGCAGTGTGTGGGGGTCCGGGGAGCTGTTTTTT
TRBV11-2	.	.	TRBJ2-1	CASTNVEGQFF	TGTGCCAGCACAAATGTAGAAGGGCAGTTCTTC
TRBV7-9	.	.	TRBJ2-4	CASSLGGRPAKNIQYF	TGTGCCAGCAGCTTAGGGGGCAGACCAGCCAAAAACATTCAGTACTTC
TRBV10-3	.	.	TRBJ2-7	CAISDPGTNYEQYF	TGTGCCATCAGTGACCCTGGCACTAACTACGAGCAGTACTTC
TRBV5-4	TRBD1	.	TRBJ1-6	CASSSGQGDNSPLHF	TGTGCCAGCAGCTCGGGACAGGGGGACAATTCACCCCTCCACTTT
TRBV6-5	.	.	TRBJ2-7	CASSSAASRYEQYF	TGTGCCAGCAGTTCTGCTGCCAGCCGCTACGAGCAGTACTTC
TRBV10-3	.	.	TRBJ1-2	CAISLREWDGYTF	TGTGCCATCAGCCTTCGGGAGTGGGATGGCTACACCTTC
TRBV19	.	.	TRBJ2-4	CASKPLGGIQYF	TGTGCCAGTAAACCCCTTGGTGGCATTCAGTACTTC
TRBV6-5	.	.	TRBJ1-1	CASKRQDTEAFF	TGTGCCAGCAAAAGACAGGACACTGAAGCTTTCTTT
TRBV19	TRBD1	.	TRBJ1-5	CASAGTGGWQPQHF	TGTGCCAGCGCAGGGACAGGGGGCTGGCAGCCCCAGCATTTT
TRBV27	TRBD1	.	TRBJ2-7	CASSLTGTGYEQYF	TGTGCCAGCAGTCTAACCGGGACAGGCTACGAGCAGTACTTC
TRBV5-4	.	.	TRBJ1-2	CASSLTGSDGYTF	TGTGCCAGCAGCTTGACAGGGAGTGATGGCTACACCTTC
TRBV30	.	.	TRBJ2-2	CAYRAYPSPGELFF	TGTGCCTACCGGGCATATCCTTCCCCCGGGGAGCTGTTTTTT
TRBV19	TRBD2	.	TRBJ2-3	CASSTGLAGGLWTDTQYF	TGTGCCAGTAGTACTGGACTAGCGGGGGGGCTCTGGACAGATACGCAGTATTTT
TRBV7-6	.	once	TRBJ2-1	CASSLVGDNEQFF	TGTGCCAGCAGCTTAGTAGGGGACAATGAGCAGTTCTTC
TRBV28	.	once	TRBJ2-1	CASSRAGSGGDEQFF	TGTGCCAGCAGCCGTGCCGGAAGTGGGGGCGATGAGCAGTTCTTC
TRBV9	TRBD2	once	TRBJ2-3	CASTPGLAVDTQYF	TGTGCCAGCACCCCGGGACTAGCAGTAGATACGCAGTATTTT
TRBV19	.	.	TRBJ2-2	CASLPGDLRGELFF	TGTGCCAGTTTACCCGGGGACTTGAGAGGGGAGCTGTTTTTT
TRBV14	TRBD2	.	TRBJ2-3	CASSSPIGLAGDTQYF	TGTGCCAGCAGCTCCCCAATAGGACTAGCGGGGGATACGCAGTATTTT
TRBV10-1	TRBD2	.	TRBJ2-3	CASSEFRGGLSDTQYF	TGCGCCAGCAGTGAGTTTCGGGGGGGCCTCTCAGATACGCAGTATTTT
TRBV27	.	.	TRBJ1-4	CQDGLNEKLFF	TGCCAGGACGGTCTAAATGAAAAACTGTTTTTT
TRBV4-3	TRBD2	once	TRBJ2-3	CASSPGLAGGVTDTQYF	TGCGCCAGCAGCCCGGGACTAGCGGGGGGCGTCACAGATACGCAGTATTTT
TRBV7-6	TRBD1	.	TRBJ2-5	CASSSYGQGNLQETQYF	TGTGCCAGCAGCTCCTACGGACAGGGAAACCTTCAAGAGACCCAGTACTTC
TRBV4-1	.	.	TRBJ2-7	CASSPPRTGSSYEQYF	TGCGCCAGCAGCCCCCCCAGGACGGGAAGCTCCTACGAGCAGTACTTC
TRBV4-2	TRBD2	.	TRBJ2-1	CASSQGTSGTNEQFF	TGTGCCAGCAGCCAAGGGACTAGCGGGACCAATGAGCAGTTCTTC
TRBV15	.	once	TRBJ2-2	CATSRDIYGELFF	TGTGCCACCAGCAGAGATATCTACGGGGAGCTGTTTTTT
TRBV11-2	TRBD1	once	TRBJ1-2	CASRRTGGRTNYGYTF	TGTGCCAGCAGACGGACAGGGGGAAGGACTAACTATGGCTACACCTTC
TRBV5-5	.	.	TRBJ1-1	CASSLLRLEANTEAFF	TGTGCCAGCAGCTTATTACGATTGGAGGCGAACACTGAAGCTTTCTTT
TRBV7-9	.	few	TRBJ1-1	CASSLGGAEGTEAFF	TGTGCCAGCAGCTTAGGAGGAGCTGAGGGGACTGAAGCTTTCTTT
TRBV10-3	TRBD1	.	TRBJ1-1	CAIRTPGGGSQPEAFF	TGTGCCATCCGAACGCCTGGAGGGGGCTCCCAGCCTGAAGCTTTCTTT
TRBV7-8	.	.	TRBJ2-7	CASSRVGVYEQYF	TGTGCCAGCAGCCGGGTCGGGGTCTACGAGCAGTACTTC
TRBV7-2	TRBD2	.	TRBJ2-7	CASSSPGLAGGLYEQYF	TGTGCCAGCAGCTCCCCCGGACTAGCGGGGGGACTCTACGAGCAGTACTTC
TRBV2	.	.	TRBJ2-1	CASSEARDGSSYNEQFF	TGTGCCAGCAGTGAAGCACGGGACGGAAGCTCCTACAATGAGCAGTTCTTC
TRBV7-2	TRBD2	.	TRBJ2-5	CASSLAAAGGGETQYF	TGTGCCAGCAGCTTAGCCGCAGCGGGGGGCGGGGAGACCCAGTACTTC
TRBV7-3	.	.	TRBJ2-3	CASSLNGLPTDTQYF	TGTGCCAGCAGCTTAAACGGACTTCCAACAGATACGCAGTATTTT
TRBV5-1	.	.	TRBJ2-2	CASSWGQYTGELFF	TGCGCCAGCAGCTGGGGACAATACACCGGGGAGCTGTTTTTT
TRBV4-1	TRBD2	.	TRBJ2-5	CASSQSTGLAAQETQYF	TGCGCCAGCAGCCAATCTACCGGACTAGCGGCACAAGAGACCCAGTACTTC
TRBV9	.	.	TRBJ2-7	CASSVDWGDYEQYF	TGTGCCAGCAGCGTAGATTGGGGTGACTACGAGCAGTACTTC